This T cell receptor beta chain is drawn from a study of T cell changes during pregnancy in multiple sclerosis. Sequencing used immunoSEQ multiplex PCR; TCRdb keeps in-frame clones, though not all of them. The data show about 47,000 clones, 85% to 90% seen once. V dropped 6 bases and J dropped 0 bases, with 12 bases sitting between them. The CDR3 runs 15 residues. Germline CDR1 reads MNHEY; CDR2 reads SMNVEV (reference sequence). In its sample, this clone was seen once. The source of this sequence is a female donor with multiple sclerosis, enrolled in a pregnancy study. J is TRBJ2-4 and V is TRBV27; possibly TRBD1 for D (6 bases). The sequenced sample was CD8+ T cells from peripheral blood mononuclear cells, obtained in the second trimester of pregnancy. CDR3 in amino acids: CASSPPGEAKNIQYF. Written as DNA, the CDR3 is TGTGCCAGCAGCCCGCCAGGGGAAGCCAAAAACATTCAGTACTTC.